The next 9 T cell receptor beta chains were all read from a single sample in a study of cytomegalovirus exposure and HLA in healthy donors. With 60 Vbeta and 13 Jbeta primers, the PCR was carried out. The repertoire was sequenced with immunoSEQ multiplex PCR; TCRdb's copy has only in-frame clones and lacks some. The sample holds about 100,000 clones; over 9% are singletons and the top ten take under 6.5%. The material sequenced was PBMCs. The source is a man aged 40-49 years in good health and CMV-seropositive.

Only a few counts were recorded for this clone. The chain couples TRBV27 to TRBJ2-7; 7 nucleotides agree with TRBD2. Germline loops: CDR1 MNHEY, CDR2 SMNVEV (reference sequence). This CDR3 contains 18 residues. Trimming cost V 2 bases and J 2 bases; bases outside gene matches: 15. For the CDR3, the DNA is TGTGCCAGCAGTTTAAGACGGGTTGGGAGCGGGACTACCTACGAGCAGTACTTC. It specifies CASSLRRVGSGTTYEQYF.

The chain combines TRBV14 with TRBJ2-5; no clear D. V gave up 4 bases and J gave up 3 bases, with 6 bases separating them. This CDR3 is 12 amino acids long. Germline-derived CDR1 and CDR2 are SGHDN and FVKESK. CDR3 coding DNA: TGTGCCAGCAGCCCGAGAGAAGAGACCCAGTACTTC. This translates into CASSPREETQYF.

This clone has just a few counts. The CDR3: CASSQAGPTPLYGYTF. The CDR3, as DNA: TGTGCCAGTAGTCAAGCGGGCCCGACGCCCCTCTATGGCTACACCTTC. The chain is built from TRBV19 and TRBJ1-2; D call uncertain. Per the germline V gene, CDR1 is LNHDA and CDR2 is SQIVND (reference sequence). With 5 bases removed from V and 4 bases from J, the gap between germline ends came to 20 bases. The CDR3 consists of 16 residues.

The chain combines TRBV10-3 with TRBJ2-7; D is possibly TRBD2 (5 bases). CDR3 length: 16 residues. V was pared by 0 bases and J by 3 bases, with 15 bases between. Germline lookup yields CDR1 ENHRY and CDR2 SYGVKD. The CDR3, as DNA: TGTGCCATCAGTGAGTCGATCACGGGATTAGGCTACGAGCAGTACTTC. Translating it yields CAISESITGLGYEQYF.

This clone was detected only a few times. The chain joins TRBV6-1 to TRBJ2-5; D not certain. CDR1 MNHNS and CDR2 SASEGT come from the germline V gene. The CDR3 contains 14 residues. Trimming pared 1 base from V and 1 base from J, leaving 7 bases between. CDR3 coding DNA: TGTGCCAGCAGTGAAGGAGCCGGCCAAGAGACCCAGTACTTC. It specifies CASSEGAGQETQYF.

As regards this clone: At one end, the junction sequence differs from germline, possibly due to a read error. The chain carries TRBV11-2 and TRBJ2-3; TRBD1 might be the D (6 bases). Looked up from germline, CDR1 is SGHAT and CDR2 is FQNNGV. This CDR3 is built from 15 residues. The CDR3 DNA reads TGTGCCAGCAGCTTTTCCCTCGTGGGGGCAATGTCCCGAAATTTT. It encodes CASSFSLVGAMSRNF. The entire variable domain, with the rest obtained from reference TRBV11-2 and TRBJ2-3, is as follows: EAGVAQSPRYKIIEKRQSVAFWCNPISGHATLYWYQQILGQGPKLLIQFQNNGVVDDSQLPKDRFSAERLKGVDSTLKIQPAKLEDSAVYLCASSFSLVGAMSRNFGPGTRLTVL.

The chain is built from TRBV5-1 and TRBJ2-7; 8 bases are a match to TRBD1. This CDR3 has 16 amino acids. Germline CDR1 and CDR2: SGHRS and YFSETQ. With 0 bases clipped from V and 4 bases from J, the junction kept 9 bases outside the gene matches. The CDR3 here is CASSLDPGGGSYEQYF. CDR3 DNA sequence: TGCGCCAGCAGCTTGGACCCAGGGGGCGGTTCATACGAGCAGTACTTC.

This clone has more than one count but fewer than ten. This sequence joins TRBV29-1 and TRBJ1-1; weak D call: TRBD1 (5 bases). Trimming left V 3 bases short and J 0 bases short, with 8 bases between. This CDR3 has 13 amino acids. Germline-derived CDR1 and CDR2 are SQVTM and ANQGSEA. Here the CDR3 DNA reads TGCAGCGTTGAGGAACAGGTGAACACTGAAGCTTTCTTT. Amino acid sequence: CSVEEQVNTEAFF.

This clone was recorded a few times. The gene calls are TRBV9 and TRBJ2-7, with 10 positions matching TRBD2. V lost 1 base to trimming and J lost 2 bases; unmatched junction nucleotides: 6. CDR3 length: 16 amino acids. Germline-derived CDR1 and CDR2 are SGDLS and YYNGEE. CDR3: CASSVTAGGLPYEQYF. As DNA, the CDR3 is TGTGCCAGCAGCGTAACAGCGGGAGGGCTGCCCTACGAGCAGTACTTC.